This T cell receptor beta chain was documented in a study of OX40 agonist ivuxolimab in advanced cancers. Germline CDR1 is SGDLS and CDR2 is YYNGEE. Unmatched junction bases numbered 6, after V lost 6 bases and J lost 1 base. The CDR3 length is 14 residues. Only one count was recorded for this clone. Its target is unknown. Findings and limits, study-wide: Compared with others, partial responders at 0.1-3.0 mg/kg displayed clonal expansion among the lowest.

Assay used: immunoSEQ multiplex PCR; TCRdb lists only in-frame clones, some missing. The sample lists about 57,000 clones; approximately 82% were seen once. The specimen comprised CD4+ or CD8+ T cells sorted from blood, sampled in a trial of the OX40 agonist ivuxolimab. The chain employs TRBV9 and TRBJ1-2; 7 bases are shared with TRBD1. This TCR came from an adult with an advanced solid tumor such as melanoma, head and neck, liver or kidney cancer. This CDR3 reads CASTRTGFNYGYTF. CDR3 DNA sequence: TGTGCCAGCACCCGGACAGGTTTTAACTATGGCTACACCTTC.